These 17 T cell receptor beta chains originate from one sample sequenced in a study of vaccination effects on CD4 cells after COVID-19. The method was immunoSEQ multiplex PCR; TCRdb's version includes in-frame clones alone and lacks a portion of them. This table has tens of thousands of clones, 65% to 80% appearing once. For these TCRs, the target antigens are not known. ViraFEST expansion of antigen-specific CD4+ T cells with viral peptide pools preceded sequencing. Culturing for roughly 9 days preceded CD4+ T cell isolation. Absence of prior SARS-CoV-2 infection characterized the vaccine recipients, who showed negative nucleocapsid antibodies. The specimen was CD4+ T cells from PBMCs cultured with HCoV-NL63 spike peptides, collected before COVID-19 vaccination. All receptors come from a human donor who received a COVID-19 vaccine.

J is TRBJ2-7 and V is TRBV21-1; the table assigns TRBD1, which was not confirmed against the DNA. TRBV21-1 is listed as a pseudogene. The CDR3 consists of 17 residues. CDR3 sequence reads: CASSSYRADKTSYEQYV. CDR3 nucleotides: TGTGCCAGCAGCTCCTATCGGGCGGACAAGACCTCCTACGAGCAGTACGTC.

V usage is TRBV18 and J usage is TRBJ1-5, with D tentatively TRBD1 (6 bases). The germline V gene encodes CDR1 KGHSH and CDR2 LQKENI. Trimming left V 5 bases short and J 7 bases short, with 12 bases between. The CDR3 is made up of 13 amino acids. CDR3 nucleotide sequence: TGTGCCAGCTCAGGGGGCGGAAAGCAGCCCCAGCATTTT. It encodes CASSGGGKQPQHF. Looking up the rest from reference TRBV18 and TRBJ1-5 gives the full variable domain: NAGVMQNPRHLVRRRGQEARLRCSPMKGHSHVYWYRQLPEEGLKFMVYLQKENIIDESGMPKERFSAEFPKEGPSILRIQQVVRGDSAAYFCASSGGGKQPQHFGDGTRLSIL.

The rearrangement joins TRBV14 to TRBJ1-6; D perhaps matches TRBD1 (5 bases). The ends were cut back, 1 base at V and 8 bases at J, with 12 bases in the middle. CDR1 SGHDN and CDR2 FVKESK come from the germline V gene. The CDR3 has 15 amino acids. The CDR3 sequence is CASSQGGTGDSPLHF. In DNA, the CDR3 is TGTGCCAGCAGCCAAGGGGGGACCGGGGATTCACCCCTCCACTTT.

This clone was recorded only once. This rearrangement joins TRBV9 to TRBJ1-3; unclear D gene. The V end lost 0 bases, the J end lost 11 bases, and 15 bases lay between the germline ends. From germline, CDR1 is SGDLS and CDR2 YYNGEE. The CDR3 is made up of 14 amino acids. CDR3 sequence (DNA): TGTGCCAGCAGCGTAGATTGGGATCTGAGTCCCATATATTTT. Translation gives CASSVDWDLSPIYF. The full variable domain, rest sourced from reference TRBV9 and TRBJ1-3, is DSGVTQTPKHLITATGQRVTLRCSPRSGDLSVYWYQQSLDQGLQFLIQYYNGEERAKGNILERFSAQQFPDLHSELNLSSLELGDSALYFCASSVDWDLSPIYFGEGSWLTVV.

The V call is TRBV11-3, the J call TRBJ2-1, with TRBD2 identical over 11 bases. The CDR3 length is 17 residues. V shed 1 base and J 4 bases; nucleotides not matched to a gene: 6. Germline-derived CDR1 and CDR2 are SGHNT and YENEEA. The CDR3 DNA is TGTGCCAGCAGCTTAGCCTCCGGGACTAGCGGTTACAATGAGCAGTTCTTC. Its translation is CASSLASGTSGYNEQFF. Full variable domain (missing parts from reference TRBV11-3 and TRBJ2-1): EAGVVQSPRYKIIEKKQPVAFWCNPISGHNTLYWYLQNLGQGPELLIRYENEEAVDDSQLPKDRFSAERLKGVDSTLKIQPAELGDSAVYLCASSLASGTSGYNEQFFGPGTRLTVL.

This chain connects TRBV5-1 to TRBJ2-2, with 7 bases identical to TRBD1. Germline loops: CDR1 SGHRS, CDR2 YFSETQ. The J segment lost 1 base and the V segment lost 6 bases, leaving 6 bases of the junction unmatched. This CDR3 is 15 amino acids long. In DNA form, the CDR3 reads TGCGCCAGCATAGCAGGGGGTTGGAACACCGGGGAGCTGTTTTTT. This encodes CASIAGGWNTGELFF.

This chain joins TRBV7-3 and TRBJ1-1; 7 positions match TRBD1. CDR1 and CDR2 (germline): SGHTA, FQGTGA. The CDR3 has 13 residues. Trimming cost V 5 bases and J 6 bases; bases outside gene matches: 6. CDR3 sequence reads: CASSADRAAEAFF. The CDR3 coding sequence is TGTGCCAGCAGCGCCGACAGGGCCGCTGAAGCTTTCTTT.

This clone was seen once. The chain is built from TRBV7-9 and TRBJ1-2, with TRBD1 identical over 10 bases. Germline V CDR1 and CDR2: SEHNR, FQNEAQ (reference sequence). The trim removed 3 bases at V and 4 bases at J, leaving 5 bases unmatched. CDR3 size: 15 residues. CDR3 nucleotides: TGTGCCAGCAGCTTGACAGGGGGCGCGATCTATGGCTACACCTTC. It translates to CASSLTGGAIYGYTF.

This chain connects TRBV10-3 to TRBJ1-2; possible D gene TRBD1, 6 bases. The CDR3 sequence is 14 residues long. Germline CDR1 and CDR2: ENHRY and SYGVKD. V lost 6 bases and J lost 5, with 16 bases in between. The CDR3 DNA follows: TGTGCCATCAGCCCCGGGGGGGGGCAGTATGGCTACACCTTC. Translating gives CAISPGGGQYGYTF.

V gene TRBV18 combines with J gene TRBJ1-6; D call uncertain. Trimming removed 3 bases from V and 1 base from J, with 10 bases in between. CDR1 and CDR2 (germline): KGHSH, LQKENI. This CDR3 contains 16 residues. The CDR3 spells CASSPQWGSYNSPLHF. The CDR3 DNA reads as TGTGCCAGCTCACCCCAATGGGGTTCCTATAATTCACCCCTCCACTTT.

The gene calls are TRBV5-6 and TRBJ2-7, with TRBD2 identical over 8 bases. This CDR3 has 15 residues. V lost 2 bases to trimming and J lost 2 bases; unmatched junction nucleotides: 6. CDR1 is SGHDT and CDR2 is YYEEEE in the germline V gene. For the CDR3, the DNA is TGTGCCAGCAGCTTTTTAGCGGGGTTGCCCTACGAGCAGTACGTC. This encodes CASSFLAGLPYEQYV.

V gene TRBV2 combines with J gene TRBJ1-1; D possibly corresponds to TRBD1 (5 bases). V lost 4 bases and J 3 bases, leaving 12 bases between the germline ends. The germline CDR1 and CDR2 sequences are SNHLY and FYNNEI. This CDR3 is 14 amino acids long. The CDR3 reads CASSGTRGDTEAFF. The CDR3 coding sequence is TGTGCCAGCAGTGGTACTCGGGGGGACACTGAAGCTTTCTTT. The full variable domain, rest sourced from reference TRBV2 and TRBJ1-1, is EPEVTQTPSHQVTQMGQEVILRCVPISNHLYFYWYRQILGQKVEFLVSFYNNEISEKSEIFDDQFSVERPDGSNFTLKIRSTKLEDSAMYFCASSGTRGDTEAFFGQGTRLTVV.

This chain connects TRBV5-1 to TRBJ2-5; TRBD1 aligns across 7 bases. V shed 4 bases, J shed 5 bases, and the junction held 8 bases outside the gene matches. The germline V gene encodes CDR1 SGHRS and CDR2 YFSETQ. The CDR3 extends over 14 amino acids. CDR3 region: CASSQQGNGETQYF. DNA for the CDR3: TGCGCCAGCAGCCAACAGGGGAATGGGGAGACCCAGTACTTC.

This clone was seen only a few times. The chain uses TRBV2 and TRBJ2-2; the D gene could be TRBD1 or TRBD2 (5 bases each). V dropped 5 bases and J dropped 5 bases, with 12 bases sitting between them. This CDR3 contains 14 residues. In germline, CDR1 is SNHLY, CDR2 FYNNEI. The CDR3 region is CASSPGRWTGELFF. CDR3 sequence (DNA): TGTGCCAGCAGTCCGGGACGATGGACCGGGGAGCTGTTTTTT.

The chain is built from TRBV6-5 and TRBJ1-2; D may be TRBD1 (5 bases). Trimming left V 2 bases short and J 4 bases short, with 11 bases between. Germline lookup yields CDR1 MNHEY and CDR2 SVGAGI. CDR3 length: 14 amino acids. The CDR3 loop is CASSYNRSPYGYTF. In DNA, the CDR3 is TGTGCCAGCAGTTACAACAGGTCGCCCTATGGCTACACCTTC.

The rearrangement joins TRBV6-4 to TRBJ2-3; 10 nucleotides agree with TRBD2. J gave up 2 bases and V 0 bases, and 8 bases lay outside the gene matches. Germline lookup yields CDR1 MRHNA and CDR2 SNTAGT. This CDR3 comprises 18 residues. The CDR3 region is CASSDSFISGGVTDTQYF. In nucleotides, the CDR3 is TGTGCCAGCAGTGACTCTTTTATAAGCGGGGGGGTCACAGATACGCAGTATTTT.

The V gene is TRBV6-2 or TRBV6-3, the J gene TRBJ2-7, with TRBD1 identical over 8 bases. The CDR3 runs 15 residues. The V gene end was trimmed by 5 bases and the J gene end by 4 bases; junction bases not matched to a gene: 10. CDR1 and CDR2 (germline): MNHEY, SVGEGT. CDR3 in DNA: TGTGCCAGCAGTAAGGCCGACAGGGGAGTATACGAGCAGTACGTC. Residues: CASSKADRGVYEQYV.